The sequence of this T cell receptor (beta chain) was determined in a study of OX40 agonist ivuxolimab in advanced cancers. About the research overall: Patients with prior anti-PD-1, anti-PD-L1 or anti-CTLA-4 therapy were eligible; about 41% had some. Three patients got partial responses; one had hepatocellular carcinoma and two had cutaneous melanoma. Study-wide findings and caveats: Expanded clones were, on average, more numerous among CD8+ T cells than CD4+. Clonal expansion from baseline to week 6 occurred in both CD4+ and CD8+ T cells.

Clones were sequenced by immunoSEQ multiplex PCR, and TCRdb holds only the in-frame ones, with some missing. The table has approximately 46,000 clones, around 86% seen once. V gave up 0 bases and J gave up 0 bases, with 7 bases separating them. From germline, CDR1 is SGDLS and CDR2 YYNGEE. The CDR3 is 15 residues long. This clone appeared once. Its antigen is unidentified. J is TRBJ2-4 and V is TRBV9; D remains unclear. This TCR was sampled from an adult with an advanced solid tumor such as melanoma, head and neck, liver or kidney cancer. The sample in question was CD4+ or CD8+ T cells sorted from blood, obtained in a trial of the OX40 agonist ivuxolimab. CDR3 loop: CASSVGRGAKNIQYF. The DNA for the CDR3 is TGTGCCAGCAGCGTAGGGAGAGGAGCCAAAAACATTCAGTACTTC.